Listed here are 8 T cell receptor beta chains from one sample, sequenced in a study of blood T cell repertoires in COVID-19. Profiling relied on immunoSEQ multiplex PCR, and the TCRdb table lists in-frame clones only, not all of them. This sample has roughly 320,000 clones, with around nine tenths found just once. Sequencing was carried out using peripheral blood. Every receptor here comes from a man aged 65-85 years with acute or convalescent COVID-19.

The chain uses TRBV27 and TRBJ1-5; D is possibly TRBD1 (5 bases). The V gene lost 4 bases and the J gene lost 4 bases, with 11 bases spanning the gap. This CDR3 contains 14 residues. Germline V gives CDR1 MNHEY, CDR2 SMNVEV (reference sequence). CDR3 nucleotides: TGTGCCAGCAGTTCCCTGGCAGGGAATCAGCCCCAGCATTTT. Protein: CASSSLAGNQPQHF.

This clone showed up just a few times. This sequence joins TRBV6-6 and TRBJ1-5; the D gene is possibly TRBD1 (5 bases). Germline V gene lookup returns CDR1 MNHNY and CDR2 SVGAGI (reference sequence). This CDR3 has 12 residues. V was cut by 7 bases and J by 6 bases, with 10 bases left in between. CDR3 region: CASNSGIQPQHF. CDR3 sequence (DNA): TGTGCCAGCAACTCAGGGATTCAGCCCCAGCATTTT.

The chain joins TRBV9 to TRBJ2-5, with TRBD1 as a possible D gene (9 bases). Germline-derived CDR1 and CDR2 are SGDLS and YYNGEE. V was trimmed by 0 bases and J by 1 base, leaving 25 bases between them. The CDR3 covers 20 residues. In nucleotides, the CDR3 is TGTGCCAGCAGCGTAGATCCGGGGACAGGGACTAGTATATCCCAAGAGACCCAGTACTTC. As protein: CASSVDPGTGTSISQETQYF.

The rearrangement uses TRBV24-1 and TRBJ2-7, with 8 nucleotides matching TRBD1. The CDR3 has 15 amino acids. Germline loops: CDR1 KGHDR, CDR2 SFDVKD. The J segment lost 5 bases and the V segment lost 5 bases, leaving 10 bases of the junction unmatched. The CDR3, as DNA: TGTGCCACCAGTGGCGGACAGGGTCATTTCGACGAGCAGTACTTC. As protein: CATSGGQGHFDEQYF.

This chain connects TRBV11-2 to TRBJ2-3, with 9 bases identical to TRBD1. V was clipped by 4 bases and J by 4 bases; unmatched bases: 9. The germline V gene has CDR1 SGHAT and CDR2 FQNNGV. CDR3 size: 16 residues. The CDR3 DNA reads as TGTGCCAGCAGCTGGGGGGACAGGGTTGGCGCAGATACGCAGTATTTT. Amino acids: CASSWGDRVGADTQYF. Supplemented by reference TRBV11-2 and TRBJ2-3, the full variable domain reads EAGVAQSPRYKIIEKRQSVAFWCNPISGHATLYWYQQILGQGPKLLIQFQNNGVVDDSQLPKDRFSAERLKGVDSTLKIQPAKLEDSAVYLCASSWGDRVGADTQYFGPGTRLTVL.

The V gene is TRBV27, the J gene TRBJ1-5, with 7 bases lining up with TRBD1. After removal of 0 bases from V and 7 bases from J, the junction contained 6 bases not matched to a gene. Germline V gene data show CDR1 as MNHEY and CDR2 as SMNVEV (reference sequence). This CDR3 is built from 15 residues. CDR3 sequence reads: CASSLSTGARQPQHF. The CDR3 coding sequence is TGTGCCAGCAGTTTATCTACAGGGGCAAGGCAGCCCCAGCATTTT.

The chain has TRBV9 and TRBJ2-3, with D possibly matching TRBD2 (6 bases). The CDR3 sequence is 15 residues long. Trimming left V 3 bases short and J 6 bases short, with 17 bases between. The germline V gene has CDR1 SGDLS and CDR2 YYNGEE. The CDR3 nucleotides read TGTGCCAGCAGCGCCGGGACTCCAAGTTCGGATACGCAGTATTTT. It yields the protein CASSAGTPSSDTQYF.

V gene TRBV6-2 or TRBV6-3 combines with J gene TRBJ1-2, with 7 bases matching TRBD1. Per germline, CDR1 MNHEY and CDR2 SVGEGT. CDR3 length: 13 amino acids. V lost 5 bases and J lost 4; bases outside the gene matches: 4. CDR3 bases: TGTGCCAGCAGTCCCGGGACAGTCTATGGCTACACCTTC. This encodes CASSPGTVYGYTF.